These T cell receptor beta chains were read from a single sample in a study of naive and memory T cell subsets. TCRdb reprocessed the UMI-ligation and nested PCR reads with MiXCR, giving one entry per CDR3 protein. The repertoire consists of roughly 140,000 distinct CDR3 sequences, with roughly a fifth occurring once and the leading ten covering about 0.57%. Material: naive CD8+ T cells from blood. The source is a human donor in good health. The CDR3 runs from the conserved cysteine through the conserved F or W. Fields, in order: J gene, clone size, V gene, D gene, CDR3 protein, CDR3 DNA. The D gene is left open where the match is weak. Not every row has a clone size; where given, it reads once, few, many or a size class.

TRBJ1-5 few TRBV6-2/TRBV6-3 TRBD1 CASSYGQVEPPQHF TGTGCCAGCAGTTACGGACAGGTTGAGCCGCCCCAGCATTTT
TRBJ2-1 few TRBV5-1 . CASSLAGQGKYNEQFF TGCGCCAGCAGCTTGGCTGGTCAGGGAAAATACAATGAGCAGTTCTTC
TRBJ2-7 . TRBV3-1 . CASSQDYRGYEQYF TGTGCCAGCAGCCAAGACTATCGCGGATACGAGCAGTACTTC
TRBJ2-1 . TRBV20-1 . CSATPLGEQFF TGCAGTGCTACCCCCCTGGGGGAGCAGTTCTTC
TRBJ1-3 few TRBV6-6 . CASCLLGNTIYF TGTGCCAGCTGTCTTCTGGGAAACACCATATATTTT
TRBJ1-2 few TRBV28 . CASSPWASYGYTF TGTGCCAGCAGTCCGTGGGCCTCGTATGGCTACACCTTC
TRBJ1-2 once TRBV4-3 . CASSPGVANYGYTF TGCGCCAGCAGCCCCGGGGTAGCTAACTATGGCTACACCTTC
TRBJ2-7 few TRBV28 . CASSPRGGWRSYEQYF TGTGCCAGCAGCCCAAGGGGGGGCTGGCGCTCCTACGAGCAGTACTTC
TRBJ1-1 . TRBV28 . CASSFPGTIEAFF TGTGCCAGCAGCTTCCCCGGGACAATTGAAGCTTTCTTT
TRBJ1-1 . TRBV29-1 . CSVELHDEAFF TGCAGCGTTGAACTCCACGATGAAGCTTTCTTT
TRBJ1-2 many TRBV29-1 TRBD1 CSVAGTGVDGYTF TGCAGCGTTGCCGGGACAGGGGTAGATGGCTACACCTTC
TRBJ1-5 few TRBV7-9 . CASSLGEDLRQPQHF TGTGCCAGCAGCTTAGGCGAGGACCTAAGGCAGCCCCAGCATTTT
TRBJ2-1 . TRBV28 . CASSSDSYNEQFF TGTGCCAGCTCGTCCGACTCCTACAATGAGCAGTTCTTC
TRBJ2-5 . TRBV25-1 . CASSDRKETQYF TGTGCCAGCAGTGATCGGAAAGAGACCCAGTACTTC
TRBJ2-1 few TRBV9 . CASSVRGGGRNEQFF TGTGCCAGCAGCGTCCGGGGAGGAGGGCGCAATGAGCAGTTCTTC
TRBJ1-2 . TRBV29-1 . CSVRETGVYGYTF TGCAGCGTTCGTGAAACGGGGGTCTATGGCTACACCTTC
TRBJ2-1 few TRBV4-1 . CASSQKLAVYNEQFF TGCGCCAGCAGCCAAAAATTAGCTGTCTACAATGAGCAGTTCTTC
TRBJ1-2 many TRBV28 . CASSFQENYGYTF TGTGCCAGCAGTTTTCAGGAGAACTATGGCTACACCTTC
TRBJ1-5 . TRBV28 . CASSLPGAGQPQHF TGTGCCAGCAGTTTGCCGGGTGCCGGTCAGCCCCAGCATTTT
TRBJ1-2 few TRBV3-1 TRBD1 CASSQVSVGTDYGYTF TGTGCCAGCAGCCAAGTGTCAGTTGGGACAGACTATGGCTACACCTTC
TRBJ2-5 few TRBV19 . CASSTPTTENPGTQYF TGTGCCAGTAGTACCCCAACTACGGAGAACCCGGGGACCCAGTACTTC
TRBJ2-7 few TRBV28 TRBD2 CASSSLTSGTRDREQYF TGTGCCAGCAGTTCGTTGACTAGCGGGACCCGCGATCGGGAGCAGTACTTC
TRBJ2-7 few TRBV15 . CATSKGTNYEQYF TGTGCCACCAGCAAGGGCACAAACTACGAGCAGTACTTC
TRBJ2-5 few TRBV6-2/TRBV6-3 TRBD1 CASSYQGASPQETQYF TGTGCCAGCAGTTACCAGGGGGCTTCCCCCCAAGAGACCCAGTACTTC
TRBJ2-7 . TRBV6-6 TRBD2 CASSPGGVRGDDEQYF TGTGCCAGCAGCCCCGGGGGGGTTCGGGGGGACGACGAGCAGTACTTC
TRBJ1-4 few TRBV28 . CASSSVLSTNEKLFF TGTGCCAGCAGTTCCGTACTATCAACTAATGAAAAACTGTTTTTT
TRBJ2-1 few TRBV11-3 TRBD2 CASSLGLAEANEQFF TGTGCCAGCAGCTTAGGACTAGCGGAGGCCAATGAGCAGTTCTTC
TRBJ2-3 few TRBV9 . CASSVGDTDTQYF TGTGCCAGCAGCGTAGGTGACACAGATACGCAGTATTTT